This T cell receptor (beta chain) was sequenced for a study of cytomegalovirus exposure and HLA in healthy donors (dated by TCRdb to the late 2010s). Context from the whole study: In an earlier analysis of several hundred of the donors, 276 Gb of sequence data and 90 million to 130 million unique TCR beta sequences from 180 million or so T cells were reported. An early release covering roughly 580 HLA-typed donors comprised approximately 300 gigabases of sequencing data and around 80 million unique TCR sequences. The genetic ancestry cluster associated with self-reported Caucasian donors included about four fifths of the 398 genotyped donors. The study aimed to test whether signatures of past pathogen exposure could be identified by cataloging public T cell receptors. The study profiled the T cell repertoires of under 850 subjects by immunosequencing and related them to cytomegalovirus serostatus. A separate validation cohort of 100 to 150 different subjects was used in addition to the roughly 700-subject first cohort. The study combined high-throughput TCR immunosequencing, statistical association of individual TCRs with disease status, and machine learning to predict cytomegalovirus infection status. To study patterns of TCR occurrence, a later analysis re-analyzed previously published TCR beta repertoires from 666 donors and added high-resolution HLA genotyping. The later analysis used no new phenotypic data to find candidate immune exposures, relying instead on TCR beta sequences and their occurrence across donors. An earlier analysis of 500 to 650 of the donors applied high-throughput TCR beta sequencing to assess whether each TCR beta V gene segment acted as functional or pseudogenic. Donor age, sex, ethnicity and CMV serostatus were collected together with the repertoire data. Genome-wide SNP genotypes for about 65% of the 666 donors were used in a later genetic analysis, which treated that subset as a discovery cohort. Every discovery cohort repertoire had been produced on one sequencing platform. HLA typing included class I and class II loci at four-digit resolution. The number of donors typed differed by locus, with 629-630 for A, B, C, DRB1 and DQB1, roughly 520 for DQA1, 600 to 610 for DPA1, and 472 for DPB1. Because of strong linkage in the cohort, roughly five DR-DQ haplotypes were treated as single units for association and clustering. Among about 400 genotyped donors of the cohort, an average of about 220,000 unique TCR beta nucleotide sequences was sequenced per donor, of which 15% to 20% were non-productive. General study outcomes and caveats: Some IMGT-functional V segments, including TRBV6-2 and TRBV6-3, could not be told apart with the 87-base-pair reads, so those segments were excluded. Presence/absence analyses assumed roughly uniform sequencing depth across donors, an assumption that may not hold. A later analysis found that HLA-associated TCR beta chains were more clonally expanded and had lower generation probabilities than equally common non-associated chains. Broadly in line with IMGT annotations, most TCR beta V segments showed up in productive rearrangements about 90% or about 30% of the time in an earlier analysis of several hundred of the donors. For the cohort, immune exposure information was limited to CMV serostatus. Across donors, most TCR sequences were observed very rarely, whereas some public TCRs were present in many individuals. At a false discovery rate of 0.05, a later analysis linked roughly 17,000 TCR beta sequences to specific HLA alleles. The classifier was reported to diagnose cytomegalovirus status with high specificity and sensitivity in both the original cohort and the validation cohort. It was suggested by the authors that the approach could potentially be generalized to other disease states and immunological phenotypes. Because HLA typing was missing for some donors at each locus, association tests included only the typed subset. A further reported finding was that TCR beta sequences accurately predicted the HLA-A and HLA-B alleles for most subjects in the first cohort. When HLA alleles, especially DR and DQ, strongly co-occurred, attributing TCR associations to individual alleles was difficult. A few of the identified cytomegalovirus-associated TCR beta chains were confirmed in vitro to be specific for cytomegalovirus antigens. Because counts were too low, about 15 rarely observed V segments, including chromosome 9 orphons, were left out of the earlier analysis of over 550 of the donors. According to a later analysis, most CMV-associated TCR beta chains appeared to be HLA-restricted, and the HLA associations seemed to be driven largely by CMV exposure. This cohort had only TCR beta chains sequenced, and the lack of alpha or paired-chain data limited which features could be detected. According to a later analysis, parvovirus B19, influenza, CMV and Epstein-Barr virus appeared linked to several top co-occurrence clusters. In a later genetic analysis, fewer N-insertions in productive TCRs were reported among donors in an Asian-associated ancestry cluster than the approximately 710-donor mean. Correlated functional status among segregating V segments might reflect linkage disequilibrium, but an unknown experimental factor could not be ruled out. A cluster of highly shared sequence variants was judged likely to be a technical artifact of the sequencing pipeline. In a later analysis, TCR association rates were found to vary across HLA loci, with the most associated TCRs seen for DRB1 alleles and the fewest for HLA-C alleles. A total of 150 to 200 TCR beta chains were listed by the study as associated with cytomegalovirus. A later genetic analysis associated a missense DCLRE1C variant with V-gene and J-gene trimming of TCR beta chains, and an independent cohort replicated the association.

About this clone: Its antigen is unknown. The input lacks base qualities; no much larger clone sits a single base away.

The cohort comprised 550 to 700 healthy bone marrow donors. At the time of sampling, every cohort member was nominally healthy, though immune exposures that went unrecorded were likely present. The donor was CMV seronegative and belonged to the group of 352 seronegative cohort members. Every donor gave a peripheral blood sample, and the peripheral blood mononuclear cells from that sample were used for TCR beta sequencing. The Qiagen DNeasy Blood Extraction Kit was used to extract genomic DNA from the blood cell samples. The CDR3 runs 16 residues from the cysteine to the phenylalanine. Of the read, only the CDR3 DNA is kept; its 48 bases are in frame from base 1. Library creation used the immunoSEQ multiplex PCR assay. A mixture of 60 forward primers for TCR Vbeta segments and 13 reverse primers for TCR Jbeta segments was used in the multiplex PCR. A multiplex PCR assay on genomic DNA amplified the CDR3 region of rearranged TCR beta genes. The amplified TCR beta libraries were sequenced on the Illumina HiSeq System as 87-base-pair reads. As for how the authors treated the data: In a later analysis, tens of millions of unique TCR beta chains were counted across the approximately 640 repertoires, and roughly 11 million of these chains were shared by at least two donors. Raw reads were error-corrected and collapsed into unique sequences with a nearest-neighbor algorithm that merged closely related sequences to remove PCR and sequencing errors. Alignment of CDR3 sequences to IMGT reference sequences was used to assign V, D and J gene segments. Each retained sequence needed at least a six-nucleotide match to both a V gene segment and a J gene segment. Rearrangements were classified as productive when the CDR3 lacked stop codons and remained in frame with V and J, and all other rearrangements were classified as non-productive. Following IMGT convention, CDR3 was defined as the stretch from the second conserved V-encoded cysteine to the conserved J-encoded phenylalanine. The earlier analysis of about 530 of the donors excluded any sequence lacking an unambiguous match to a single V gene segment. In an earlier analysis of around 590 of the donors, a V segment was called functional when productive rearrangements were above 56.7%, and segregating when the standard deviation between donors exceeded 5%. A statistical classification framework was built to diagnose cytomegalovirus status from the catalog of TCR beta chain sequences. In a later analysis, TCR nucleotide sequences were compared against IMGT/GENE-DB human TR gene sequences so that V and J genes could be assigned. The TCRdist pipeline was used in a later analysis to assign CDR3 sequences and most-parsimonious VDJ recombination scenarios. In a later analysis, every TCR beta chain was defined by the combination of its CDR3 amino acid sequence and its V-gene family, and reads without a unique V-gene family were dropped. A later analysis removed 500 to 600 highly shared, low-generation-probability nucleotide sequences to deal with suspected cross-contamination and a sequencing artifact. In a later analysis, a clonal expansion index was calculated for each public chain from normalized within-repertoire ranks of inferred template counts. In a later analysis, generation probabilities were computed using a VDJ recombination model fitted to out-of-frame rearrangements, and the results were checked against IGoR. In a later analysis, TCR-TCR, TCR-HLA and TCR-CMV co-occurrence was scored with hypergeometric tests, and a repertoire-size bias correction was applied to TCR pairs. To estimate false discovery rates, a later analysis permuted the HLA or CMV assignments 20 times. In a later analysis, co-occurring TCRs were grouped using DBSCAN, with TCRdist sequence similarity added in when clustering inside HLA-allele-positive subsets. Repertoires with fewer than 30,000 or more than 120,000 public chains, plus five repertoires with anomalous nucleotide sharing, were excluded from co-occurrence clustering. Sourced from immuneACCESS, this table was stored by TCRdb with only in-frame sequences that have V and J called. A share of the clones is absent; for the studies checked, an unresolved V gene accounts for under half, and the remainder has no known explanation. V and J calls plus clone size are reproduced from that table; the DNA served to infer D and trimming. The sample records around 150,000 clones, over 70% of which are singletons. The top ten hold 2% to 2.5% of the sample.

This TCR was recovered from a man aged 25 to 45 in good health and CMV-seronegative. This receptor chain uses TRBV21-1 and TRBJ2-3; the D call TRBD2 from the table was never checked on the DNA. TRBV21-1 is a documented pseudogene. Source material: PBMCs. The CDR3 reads CASSKEGRELGDTQYF. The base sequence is TGTGCCAGCAGCAAAGAGGGGCGGGAGTTAGGAGATACGCAGTATTTT.